This T cell receptor (beta chain) was captured in a study of cytomegalovirus exposure and HLA in healthy donors. General study results and limits: There were reportedly fewer N-insertions in an Asian-associated ancestry cluster than the roughly 670-donor mean, in a later analysis.

60 Vbeta and 13 Jbeta primers were used in PCR. The method was immunoSEQ multiplex PCR; TCRdb's version includes in-frame clones alone and lacks a portion of them. The sample lists about 190,000 clones; 70% to 75% were seen once. This clone was found a few times. Its antigen remains unidentified. Germline V lookup: CDR1 LNHDA, CDR2 SQIVND (reference sequence). The CDR3 length is 14 residues. Trimming removed 7 bases at V and 2 bases at J, with 14 bases between. Input material: PBMCs. The receptor was derived from a man aged 25 to 40 in good health and CMV-seropositive. The chain carries TRBV19 and TRBJ1-1, with D possibly matching TRBD1 (6 bases). CDR3 loop: CASIGGAQNTEAFF. DNA of the CDR3: TGTGCCAGTATTGGGGGGGCCCAAAACACTGAAGCTTTCTTT.